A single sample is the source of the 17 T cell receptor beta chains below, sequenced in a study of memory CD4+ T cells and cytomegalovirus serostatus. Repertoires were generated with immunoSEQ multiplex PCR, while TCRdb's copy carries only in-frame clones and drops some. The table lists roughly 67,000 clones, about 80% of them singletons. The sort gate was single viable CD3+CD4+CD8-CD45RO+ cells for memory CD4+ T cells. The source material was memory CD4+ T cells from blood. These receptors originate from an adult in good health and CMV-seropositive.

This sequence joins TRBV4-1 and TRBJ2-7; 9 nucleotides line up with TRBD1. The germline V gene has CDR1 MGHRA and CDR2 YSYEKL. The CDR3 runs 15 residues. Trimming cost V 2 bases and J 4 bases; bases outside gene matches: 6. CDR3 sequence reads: CASSQPGQGPYEQYF. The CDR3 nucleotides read TGCGCCAGCAGCCAACCGGGACAGGGACCTTACGAGCAGTACTTC.

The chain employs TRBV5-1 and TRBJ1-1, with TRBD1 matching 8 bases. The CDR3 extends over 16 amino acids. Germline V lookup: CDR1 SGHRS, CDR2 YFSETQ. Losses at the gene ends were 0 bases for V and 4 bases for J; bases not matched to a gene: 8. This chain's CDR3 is CASSLAGQGWGTEAFF. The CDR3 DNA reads TGCGCCAGCAGCTTGGCCGGACAGGGATGGGGCACTGAAGCTTTCTTT.

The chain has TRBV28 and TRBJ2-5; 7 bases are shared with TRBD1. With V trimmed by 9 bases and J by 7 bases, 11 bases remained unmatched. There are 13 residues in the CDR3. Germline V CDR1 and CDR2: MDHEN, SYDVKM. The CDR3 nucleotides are TGTGCCAGTTTAGGGGGCAGTCTCGGGACCCAGTACTTC. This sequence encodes CASLGGSLGTQYF.

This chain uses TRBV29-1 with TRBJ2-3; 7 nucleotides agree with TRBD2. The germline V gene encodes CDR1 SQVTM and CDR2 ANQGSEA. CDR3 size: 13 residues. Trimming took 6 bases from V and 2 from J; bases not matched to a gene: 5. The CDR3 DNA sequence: TGCAGCGTGGGGGAGGGAACCACAGATACGCAGTATTTT. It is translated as CSVGEGTTDTQYF.

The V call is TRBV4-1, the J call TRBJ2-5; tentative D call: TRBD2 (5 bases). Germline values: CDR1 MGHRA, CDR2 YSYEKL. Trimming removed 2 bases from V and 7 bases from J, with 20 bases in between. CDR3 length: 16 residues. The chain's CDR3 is CASSQTSSSREGTQYF. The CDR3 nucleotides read TGCGCCAGCAGCCAAACCTCGAGTAGCCGAGAGGGGACCCAGTACTTC.

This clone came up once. The CDR3 DNA follows: TGCGCCAGCAGCTTCTCCGGGACGGTGAACACTGAAGCTTTCTTT. Translation gives CASSFSGTVNTEAFF. The chain carries TRBV5-1 and TRBJ1-1; D might be TRBD1 (5 bases). Germline V gene sequence: CDR1 SGHRS, CDR2 YFSETQ. The CDR3 runs 15 residues. The V gene lost 2 bases and the J gene lost 0 bases, with 11 bases spanning the gap.

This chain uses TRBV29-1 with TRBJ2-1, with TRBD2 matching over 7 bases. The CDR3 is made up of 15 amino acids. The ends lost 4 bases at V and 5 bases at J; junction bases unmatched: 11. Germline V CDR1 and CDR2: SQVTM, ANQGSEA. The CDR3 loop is CSVGYGGGSNNEQFF. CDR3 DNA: TGCAGCGTTGGGTATGGGGGGGGATCAAACAATGAGCAGTTCTTC.

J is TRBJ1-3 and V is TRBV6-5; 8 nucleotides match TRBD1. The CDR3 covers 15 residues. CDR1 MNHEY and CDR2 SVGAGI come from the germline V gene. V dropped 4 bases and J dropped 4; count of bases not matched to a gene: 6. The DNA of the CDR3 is TGTGCCAGCAGTTGGGGGACAGGATCCGGAAACACCATATATTTT. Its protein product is CASSWGTGSGNTIYF.

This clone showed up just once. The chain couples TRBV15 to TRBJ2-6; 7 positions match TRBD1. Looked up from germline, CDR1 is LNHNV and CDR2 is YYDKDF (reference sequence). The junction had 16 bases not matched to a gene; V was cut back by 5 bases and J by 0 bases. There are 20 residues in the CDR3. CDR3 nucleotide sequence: TGTGCCACCAGCCGAACACTCGGCCGGGACAGTCCCTCTGGGGCCAACGTCCTGACTTTC. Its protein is CATSRTLGRDSPSGANVLTF.

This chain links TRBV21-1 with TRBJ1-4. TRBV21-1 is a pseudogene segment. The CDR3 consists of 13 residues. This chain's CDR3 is CASGERLNEKLFF. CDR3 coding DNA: TGTGCCAGCGGCGAGAGGCTTAATGAAAAACTGTTTTTT.

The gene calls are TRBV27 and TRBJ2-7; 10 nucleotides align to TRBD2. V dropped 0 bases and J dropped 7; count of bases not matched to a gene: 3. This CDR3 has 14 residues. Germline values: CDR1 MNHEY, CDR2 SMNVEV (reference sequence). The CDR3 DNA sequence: TGTGCCAGCAGTTTATCATCGGGACTAGCGGAGCAGTACTTC. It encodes CASSLSSGLAEQYF.

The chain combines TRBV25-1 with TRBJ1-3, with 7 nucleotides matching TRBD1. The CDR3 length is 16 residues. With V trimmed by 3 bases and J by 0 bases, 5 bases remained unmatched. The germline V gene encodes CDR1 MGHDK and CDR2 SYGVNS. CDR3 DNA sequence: TGTGCCAGCAGTGATTGGGACAGTTCCTCTGGAAACACCATATATTTT. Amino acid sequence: CASSDWDSSSGNTIYF.

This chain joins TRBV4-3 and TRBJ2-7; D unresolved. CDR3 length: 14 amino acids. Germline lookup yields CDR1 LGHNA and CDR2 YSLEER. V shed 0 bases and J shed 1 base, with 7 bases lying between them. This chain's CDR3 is CASSQEQWSYEQYF. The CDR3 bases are TGCGCCAGCAGCCAAGAACAGTGGTCCTACGAGCAGTACTTC.

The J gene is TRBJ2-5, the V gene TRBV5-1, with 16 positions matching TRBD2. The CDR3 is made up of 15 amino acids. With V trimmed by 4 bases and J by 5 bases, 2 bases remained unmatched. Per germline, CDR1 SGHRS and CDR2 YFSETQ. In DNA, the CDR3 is TGCGCCAGCAGCCCGGGACTAGCGGGGGGGGAGACCCAGTACTTC. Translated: CASSPGLAGGETQYF. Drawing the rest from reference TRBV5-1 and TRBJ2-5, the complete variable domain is KAGVTQTPRYLIKTRGQQVTLSCSPISGHRSVSWYQQTPGQGLQFLFEYFSETQRNKGNFPGRFSGRQFSNSRSEMNVSTLELGDSALYLCASSPGLAGGETQYFGPGTRLLVL.

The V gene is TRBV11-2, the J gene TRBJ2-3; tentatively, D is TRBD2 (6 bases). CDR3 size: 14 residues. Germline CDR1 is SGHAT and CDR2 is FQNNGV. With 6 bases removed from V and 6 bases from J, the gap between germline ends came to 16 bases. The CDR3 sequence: CASSLGGEWDTQYF. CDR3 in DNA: TGTGCCAGCAGTCTAGGCGGGGAATGGGATACGCAGTATTTT.

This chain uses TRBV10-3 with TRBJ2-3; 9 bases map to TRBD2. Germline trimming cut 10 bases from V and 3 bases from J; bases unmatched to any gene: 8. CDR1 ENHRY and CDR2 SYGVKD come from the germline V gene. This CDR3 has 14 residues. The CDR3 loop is CATRVAGETDTQYF. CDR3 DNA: TGTGCCACCAGAGTAGCGGGAGAGACAGATACGCAGTATTTT.

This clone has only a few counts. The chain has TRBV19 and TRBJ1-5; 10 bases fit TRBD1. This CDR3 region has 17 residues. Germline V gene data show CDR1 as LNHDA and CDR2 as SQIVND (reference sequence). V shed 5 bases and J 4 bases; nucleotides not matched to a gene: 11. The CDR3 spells CASSLTWDRGMNQPQHF. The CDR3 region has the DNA TGTGCCAGTAGTCTCACGTGGGACAGGGGCATGAATCAGCCCCAGCATTTT.